This T cell receptor beta chain was sequenced during a study of beta chain features in type 1 diabetes. Overall study: Age, gender and cell yields were alike across patients and healthy donors. Overall study results and limits: Fewer junction insertions and more nucleotide deletions appeared in type 1 diabetes patients. Naive, central memory and Treg TCRB repertoires appeared more alike in patients than in healthy donors.

Expressed TCRB transcripts were sequenced because the entire RNA isolate underwent reverse transcription. Using immunoSEQ multiplex PCR, the repertoire was profiled, and TCRdb retains in-frame clones only, with some absent. Of 300,000 to 350,000 clones listed, around a fifth were seen once; the top ten hold about 0.044%. Central memory, naive, regulatory and stem cell-like memory CD4+ cells were sorted by CD45RO/CCR7/CD25/CD127/CD95/CD27. Regarding this clone: Antigen unknown. At one end the junction does not follow the germline gene, possibly because of a read error.

The CDR3 sequence is 14 residues long. From germline, CDR1 is LGHNA and CDR2 YNFKEQ. The sequence was obtained from a woman between 18 and 29 years old in good health. The specimen was naive CD4+ T cells from blood. The V and J genes are TRBV4-2 and TRBJ2-7; TRBD2 matches at 11 bases. CDR3 loop: CASSQDWLAGGLAF. The DNA of the CDR3 is TGTGCCAGCAGCCAAGATTGGCTAGCGGGGGGATTGGCCTTC.